The source of this T cell receptor beta chain is a study of blood T cell repertoires in COVID-19. On the study more broadly: Samples of COVID-19 (acute and convalescent) were obtained from the United States, Italy and Spain. The analysed material was cDNA or gDNA that came from T cells, B-cell-depleted T cells, or PBMCs.

In this sample, this clone turned up once. The V gene's germline CDR1 is SGHNT and CDR2 YYREEE (reference sequence). Trimming cost V 5 bases and J 6 bases; bases outside gene matches: 7. The CDR3 covers 13 residues. Authors' methods: Researchers report that nucleated cell counts were estimated from reference gene primer amplification. Method: immunoSEQ multiplex PCR; TCRdb's copy keeps in-frame clones and lacks some. V and J calls and clone size follow that table, whereas D and trimming were derived from the DNA. Among around 400,000 clones, roughly 90% were seen once, and the ten largest hold over 1%.

The receptor was isolated from a man aged 35 to 55 with acute or convalescent COVID-19. The chain is built from TRBV5-4 and TRBJ1-2; 7 bases align to TRBD1. Sequencing was performed on peripheral blood. In DNA, the CDR3 is TGTGCCAGCAGACTCCCCGGGACAGATGGCTACACCTTC. Residues: CASRLPGTDGYTF.